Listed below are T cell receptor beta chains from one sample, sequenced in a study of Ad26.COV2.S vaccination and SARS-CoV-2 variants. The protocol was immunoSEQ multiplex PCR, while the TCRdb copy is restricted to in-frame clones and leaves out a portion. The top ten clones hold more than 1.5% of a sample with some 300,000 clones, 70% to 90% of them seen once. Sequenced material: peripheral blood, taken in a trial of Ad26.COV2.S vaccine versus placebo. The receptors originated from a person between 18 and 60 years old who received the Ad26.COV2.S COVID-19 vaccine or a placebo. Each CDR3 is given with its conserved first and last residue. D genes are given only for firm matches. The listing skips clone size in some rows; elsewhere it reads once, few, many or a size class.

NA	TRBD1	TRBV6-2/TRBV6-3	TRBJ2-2	CASSRGQRSTGELFF	TGTGCCAGCAGTCGGGGACAGAGAAGCACCGGGGAGCTGTTTTTT
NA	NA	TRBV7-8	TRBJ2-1	CASSLRGGTTYNEQFF	TGTGCCAGCAGCTTACGTGGGGGGACAACTTACAATGAGCAGTTCTTC
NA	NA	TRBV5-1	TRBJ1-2	CASSLITGGDYGYTF	TGCGCCAGCAGCTTGATTACGGGTGGTGACTATGGCTACACCTTC
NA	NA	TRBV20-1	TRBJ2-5	CSASPPSVRETQYF	TGCAGTGCTAGTCCTCCTTCAGTGAGGGAGACCCAGTACTTC
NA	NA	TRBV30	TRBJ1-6	CAWGDRFGNSPLHF	TGTGCCTGGGGGGACCGCTTTGGGAATTCACCCCTCCACTTT
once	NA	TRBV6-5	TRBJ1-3	CASGGKHSGNTIYF	TGTGCCAGCGGGGGGAAGCACTCTGGAAACACCATATATTTT
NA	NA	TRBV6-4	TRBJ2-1	CASSVPDTASYNEQFF	TGTGCCAGCAGTGTCCCTGACACGGCGAGCTACAATGAGCAGTTCTTC
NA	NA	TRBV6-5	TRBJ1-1	CASSYHLGGVNTEAFF	TGTGCCAGCAGTTACCACCTAGGGGGGGTGAACACTGAAGCTTTCTTT
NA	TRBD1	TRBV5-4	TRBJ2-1	CASSSDRVGGEQFF	TGTGCCAGCAGCTCCGACAGGGTCGGCGGTGAGCAGTTCTTC
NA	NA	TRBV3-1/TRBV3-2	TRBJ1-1	CASSLGGGVTEAFF	TGTGCCAGCAGCCTAGGGGGAGGCGTCACTGAAGCTTTCTTT
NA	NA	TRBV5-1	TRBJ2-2	CASSPPAAFPGELFF	TGCGCCAGCAGCCCCCCCGCAGCCTTCCCCGGGGAGCTGTTTTTT
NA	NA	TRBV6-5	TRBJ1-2	CASSYASGFTAYGYTF	TGTGCCAGCAGTTATGCGTCAGGGTTTACTGCCTATGGCTACACCTTC
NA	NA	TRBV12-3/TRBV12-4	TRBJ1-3	CASSLLGNTIYF	TGTGCCAGCAGTTTATTGGGAAACACCATATATTTT
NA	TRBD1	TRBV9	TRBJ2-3	CASSVVPPDGTGGLDTQYF	TGTGCCAGCAGCGTAGTACCCCCGGACGGGACAGGGGGTCTGGATACGCAGTATTTT
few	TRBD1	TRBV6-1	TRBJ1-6	CASSGTGGSSYNSPLHF	TGTGCCAGCAGTGGGACAGGGGGTAGCTCCTATAATTCACCCCTCCACTTT
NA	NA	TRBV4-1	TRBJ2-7	CASSQVYRKGYEQYF	TGCGCCAGCAGCCAAGTATACAGGAAGGGATACGAGCAGTACTTC
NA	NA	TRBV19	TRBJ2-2	CASSIVGTAKANTGELFF	TGTGCCAGTAGTATAGTGGGAACAGCGAAGGCGAACACCGGGGAGCTGTTTTTT
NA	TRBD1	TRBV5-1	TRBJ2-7	CASSSETGVNYEQYF	TGCGCCAGCAGCTCTGAAACAGGGGTCAACTACGAGCAGTACTTC
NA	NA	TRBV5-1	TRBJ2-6	CASSQSTSGANVLTF	TGCGCCAGCAGCCAAAGCACTTCTGGGGCCAACGTCCTGACTTTC
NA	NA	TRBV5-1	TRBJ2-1	CASSLFDNEQFF	TGCGCCAGCAGCTTGTTTGACAATGAGCAGTTCTTC
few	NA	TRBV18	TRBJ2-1	CASSPQTFRANEQFF	TGTGCCAGCTCACCCCAGACATTTAGGGCCAATGAGCAGTTCTTC
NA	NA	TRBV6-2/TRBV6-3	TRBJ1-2	CASSSLLNTGTSSYGYTF	TGTGCCAGCAGTTCTCTACTCAATACCGGGACTTCCTCCTATGGCTACACCTTC
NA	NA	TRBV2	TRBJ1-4	CASKGRTGNEKLFF	TGTGCCAGCAAGGGTAGGACGGGTAATGAAAAACTGTTTTTT
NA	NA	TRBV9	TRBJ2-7	CASSVRGLGYEQYF	TGTGCCAGCAGCGTTAGGGGATTGGGGTACGAGCAGTACTTC
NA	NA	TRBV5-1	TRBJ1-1	CASSLGERRGGTFVGAFF	TGCGCCAGCAGCTTGGGGGAGCGCCGGGGCGGGACGTTTGTTGGGGCTTTCTTT
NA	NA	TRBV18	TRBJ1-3	CASSRSQSASGNTIYF	TGTGCCAGCTCACGAAGTCAGTCGGCCTCTGGAAACACCATATATTTT
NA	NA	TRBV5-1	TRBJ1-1	CASSLIGGAHPEAFF	TGCGCCAGCAGCTTGATTGGGGGGGCGCATCCTGAAGCTTTCTTT
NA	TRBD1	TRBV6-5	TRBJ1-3	CASRRTGGNTIYF	TGTGCCAGCAGGCGGACAGGAGGAAACACCATATATTTT
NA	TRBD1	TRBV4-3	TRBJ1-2	CASSQATGGYGYTF	TGCGCCAGCAGCCAAGCGACAGGGGGCTATGGCTACACCTTC
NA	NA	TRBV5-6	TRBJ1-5	CASSLGPTKNQPQHF	TGTGCCAGCAGCTTGGGACCGACCAAAAATCAGCCCCAGCATTTT
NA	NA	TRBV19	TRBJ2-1	CASSIKRRSSYNEQFF	TGTGCCAGTAGTATAAAGAGGCGCAGCTCCTACAATGAGCAGTTCTTC
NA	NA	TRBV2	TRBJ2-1	CASAEGLLNEQFF	TGTGCCAGCGCTGAGGGGTTATTGAATGAGCAGTTCTTC
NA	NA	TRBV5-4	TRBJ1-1	CASSSRGSARNTEAFF	TGTGCCAGCAGCTCTCGAGGGAGTGCCCGGAACACTGAAGCTTTCTTT
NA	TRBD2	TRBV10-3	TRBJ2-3	CAISISGGSTDTQYF	TGTGCCATCAGCATTAGCGGGGGGAGCACAGATACGCAGTATTTT
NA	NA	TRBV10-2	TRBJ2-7	CASSESPGDSYEQYF	TGCGCCAGCAGTGAGTCGCCGGGGGATTCCTACGAGCAGTACTTC
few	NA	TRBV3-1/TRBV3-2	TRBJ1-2	CASSPLGLIGGYTF	TGTGCCAGCAGCCCGTTGGGCCTTATCGGGGGCTACACCTTC
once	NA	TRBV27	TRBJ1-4	CASRRRGATNEKLFF	TGTGCCAGCCGCAGACGGGGAGCAACTAATGAAAAACTGTTTTTT
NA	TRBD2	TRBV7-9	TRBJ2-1	CASSRGRGRDNEQFF	TGTGCCAGCAGCAGAGGGAGGGGTCGGGACAATGAGCAGTTCTTC
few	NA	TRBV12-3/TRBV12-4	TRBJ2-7	CASSLPVGYEQYF	TGTGCCAGCAGTTTGCCGGTAGGGTACGAGCAGTACTTC
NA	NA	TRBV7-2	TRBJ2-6	CASSSGQTGANVLTF	TGTGCCAGCAGCTCTGGACAAACTGGGGCCAACGTCCTGACTTTC
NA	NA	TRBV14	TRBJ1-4	CASSHEGMGEKLFF	TGTGCCAGCAGCCACGAGGGTATGGGGGAAAAACTGTTTTTT
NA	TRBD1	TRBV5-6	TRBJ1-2	CASSSSSYRGGYTF	TGTGCCAGCAGCTCAAGCTCCTACAGGGGCGGCTACACCTTC
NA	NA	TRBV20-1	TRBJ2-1	CSANPGEQQFF	TGCAGTGCCAATCCCGGGGAGCAGCAGTTCTTC
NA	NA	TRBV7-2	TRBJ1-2	CASSLTGTVNYGYTF	TGTGCCAGCAGCCTAACCGGGACGGTGAACTATGGCTACACCTTC
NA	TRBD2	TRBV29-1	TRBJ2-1	CSAPGLAGGVSGEQFF	TGCAGCGCTCCGGGACTAGCGGGGGGGGTGTCCGGTGAGCAGTTCTTC
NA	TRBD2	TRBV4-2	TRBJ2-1	CASSLLPPGTSGGVGEQFF	TGTGCCAGCAGCCTGCTGCCACCTGGGACTAGCGGGGGGGTGGGTGAGCAGTTCTTC
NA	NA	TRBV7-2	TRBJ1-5	CASSLVGQNQPQHF	TGTGCCAGCAGCTTAGTGGGGCAGAATCAGCCCCAGCATTTT
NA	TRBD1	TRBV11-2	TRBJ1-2	CASSSLTGGNGYTF	TGTGCCAGCAGTTCCCTCACAGGGGGGAATGGCTACACCTTC
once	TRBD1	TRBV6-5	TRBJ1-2	CASSYGQGSYGYTF	TGTGCCAGCAGTTACGGACAGGGCAGCTATGGCTACACCTTC
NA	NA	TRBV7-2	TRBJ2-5	CASSLGDRETQYF	TGTGCCAGCAGCTTGGGAGACAGAGAGACCCAGTACTTC
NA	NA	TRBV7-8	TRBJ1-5	CASSLGFVGDQPQHF	TGTGCCAGCAGCTTAGGGTTCGTAGGTGATCAGCCCCAGCATTTT
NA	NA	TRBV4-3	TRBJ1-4	CASSQGGGRSEKLFF	TGCGCCAGCAGCCAAGGAGGGGGTCGGAGTGAAAAACTGTTTTTT
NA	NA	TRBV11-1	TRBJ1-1	CASSLDDTAFF	TGTGCCAGCAGCTTAGACGACACAGCTTTCTTT
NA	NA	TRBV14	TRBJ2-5	CASSPTGHSGKTQYF	TGTGCCAGCAGCCCTACGGGACATTCCGGAAAGACCCAGTACTTC
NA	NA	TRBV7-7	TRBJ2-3	CASSLGAGITDTQYF	TGTGCTAGCAGCCTGGGGGCAGGAATCACAGATACGCAGTATTTT